This T cell receptor (beta chain) stems from a study of regulatory T cells in long-lasting Graves disease. The time point here: newly diagnosed GD, antithyroid drugs for less than 3 months. Making the TCR library involved RNA that had been extracted from PBMCs. This CDR3 is 12 amino acids long. Germline lookup yields CDR1 MDHEN and CDR2 SYDVKM. V lost 5 bases, J lost 4 bases, and 8 bases lay in between. In building TCR beta libraries, iRepertoire HTBI primers were used together with Arm-PCR of CDR3 regions. TCRdb recomputed calls from the multiplex PCR reads with MiXCR, one row per CDR3 protein. Among fewer than 650,000 distinct CDR3 sequences, 15% to 20% were seen once, and the ten largest hold 12%. The data also belong to a second study, concerning T cells in Graves' hyperthyroidism and ophthalmopathy. Turning to that study: During a first-round RT-PCR of the TCR CDR3, the HTBI primer set was used.

The TCR was taken from a man between 18 and 29 years old with Graves disease. Sequenced here: peripheral blood mononuclear cells (PBMCs), sampled at new diagnosis, from a patient treated with antithyroid drugs. The chain carries TRBV28 and TRBJ1-2; D unresolved. DNA for the CDR3: TGTGCCAGCAGTATTGGCGGCTATGGCTACACCTTC. This sequence encodes CASSIGGYGYTF.